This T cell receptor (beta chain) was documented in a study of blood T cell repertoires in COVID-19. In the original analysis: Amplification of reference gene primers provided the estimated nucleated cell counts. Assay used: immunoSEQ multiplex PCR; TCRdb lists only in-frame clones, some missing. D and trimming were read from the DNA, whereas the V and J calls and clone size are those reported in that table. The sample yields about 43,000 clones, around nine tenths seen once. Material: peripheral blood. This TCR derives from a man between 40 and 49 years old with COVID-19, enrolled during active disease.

The CDR3 loop is CASTLRGEKLFF. The CDR3 DNA reads TGTGCCAGCACCCTCCGCGGTGAAAAACTGTTTTTT. The chain has TRBV25-1 and TRBJ1-4, with D unresolved. V lost 7 bases and J 7 bases, leaving 10 bases between the germline ends. Germline CDR1 reads MGHDK; CDR2 reads SYGVNS. The CDR3 length is 12 residues.